This is a list of T cell receptor beta chains from one sample in a study of shared clonotypes between healthy human individuals. Clones were read by immunoSEQ multiplex PCR, and TCRdb kept only the in-frame ones, dropping some. The sample shows more than 2,000,000 clones, about 92% of them seen only once. Sequenced: naive CD4+ T cells sorted from blood. These receptors were taken from a man between 18 and 29 years old in good health. Both conserved end residues are part of each CDR3. A D gene is named only where the DNA matches it firmly. Clone size, where shown, is once, few, many, or a class for clones that have expanded.

abundance,j_gene,d_gene,v_gene,CDR3aa,CDR3nt
NA,TRBJ2-2,NA,TRBV5-1,CASSLDRADTGELFF,TGCGCCAGCAGCTTGGACAGGGCGGACACCGGGGAGCTGTTTTTT
NA,TRBJ2-7,TRBD1,TRBV11-2,CASSFDRGSYEQYF,TGTGCCAGCAGCTTTGACAGGGGTTCCTACGAGCAGTACTTC
NA,TRBJ2-7,NA,TRBV5-1,CASRPVSESYEQYF,TGCGCCAGCAGACCCGTTAGCGAGTCCTACGAGCAGTACTTC
NA,TRBJ2-2,TRBD1,TRBV7-9,CASSWGQGNTGELFF,TGTGCCAGCAGCTGGGGACAGGGGAACACCGGGGAGCTGTTTTTT
NA,TRBJ2-1,NA,TRBV15,CATSSGGGQYEQFF,TGTGCCACCAGCAGTGGGGGGGGGCAGTATGAGCAGTTCTTC
NA,TRBJ1-1,NA,TRBV7-2,CASSLGAGLGTEAFF,TGTGCCAGCAGCTTAGGGGCCGGGTTGGGCACTGAAGCTTTCTTT
once,TRBJ2-2,TRBD1,TRBV30,CAWSRKQGANTGELFF,TGTGCCTGGAGCCGAAAACAGGGGGCGAACACCGGGGAGCTGTTTTTT
NA,TRBJ1-1,NA,TRBV18,CASSPQQNTEAFF,TGTGCCAGCTCACCGCAGCAGAACACTGAAGCTTTCTTT
NA,TRBJ2-7,TRBD1,TRBV28,CASTEGTVPGEQYF,TGTGCCAGCACCGAGGGGACAGTCCCCGGCGAGCAGTACTTC
NA,TRBJ1-5,TRBD1,TRBV6-5,CASSDRDQPQHF,TGTGCCAGCAGTGACAGGGATCAGCCCCAGCATTTT
NA,TRBJ2-7,NA,TRBV6-6,CASSSVSGNYEQYF,TGTGCCAGCAGTTCCGTCTCGGGAAACTACGAGCAGTACTTC
NA,TRBJ1-2,TRBD1,TRBV28,CASSVAGGNYGYTF,TGTGCCAGCAGCGTAGCAGGGGGCAACTATGGCTACACCTTC
NA,TRBJ2-7,NA,TRBV6-1,CATQQVQGSSYEQYF,TGTGCCACCCAGCAAGTACAGGGCAGTTCCTACGAGCAGTACTTC
once,TRBJ2-7,NA,TRBV2,CASGRFSYEQYF,TGTGCCAGCGGGCGATTCTCCTACGAGCAGTACTTC
NA,TRBJ1-1,NA,TRBV5-1,CASRPQENTEAFF,TGCGCCAGCAGGCCCCAGGAGAACACTGAAGCTTTCTTT
once,TRBJ1-6,TRBD1,TRBV10-3,CAISALTGENSPLHF,TGTGCCATCAGTGCCTTGACAGGGGAAAATTCACCCCTCCACTTT
once,TRBJ1-1,TRBD1,TRBV7-9,CASSTGPTEAFF,TGTGCCAGCTCGACAGGGCCCACTGAAGCTTTCTTT
NA,TRBJ1-6,NA,TRBV30,CAWKTDFNSPLHF,TGTGCCTGGAAAACAGACTTTAATTCACCCCTCCACTTT
NA,TRBJ2-3,TRBD2,TRBV10-1,CASSDASGPDTQYF,TGCGCCAGCAGTGACGCTAGCGGCCCAGATACGCAGTATTTT
NA,TRBJ2-7,NA,TRBV6-6,CASSYSDTLSYEQYF,TGTGCCAGCAGTTACTCAGACACACTATCCTACGAGCAGTACTTC
NA,TRBJ2-1,NA,TRBV19,CASSIAGLTNHNEQFF,TGTGCCAGTAGTATAGCGGGCCTAACCAACCACAATGAGCAGTTCTTC
NA,TRBJ2-7,TRBD2,TRBV29-1,CSVDGGLAGAYEQYF,TGCAGCGTTGACGGAGGACTAGCGGGAGCATACGAGCAGTACTTC
NA,TRBJ2-6,NA,TRBV7-3,CASSLRRTDSGANVLTF,TGTGCCAGCAGCTTACGTAGGACAGACTCTGGGGCCAACGTCCTGACTTTC
NA,TRBJ2-3,NA,TRBV30,CAWSATGASTDTQYF,TGTGCCTGGAGTGCCACAGGCGCTAGCACAGATACGCAGTATTTT
NA,TRBJ2-1,TRBD2,TRBV7-2,CASSPTSGIYNEQFF,TGTGCCAGCAGCCCTACTAGCGGGATCTACAATGAGCAGTTCTTC
NA,TRBJ1-6,TRBD1,TRBV7-2,CASSSDRGASPLHF,TGTGCCAGCAGCTCGGACAGGGGCGCTTCACCCCTCCACTTT
NA,TRBJ2-3,NA,TRBV6-5,CASRRSASTDTQYF,TGTGCCAGCCGGCGGAGCGCTAGCACAGATACGCAGTATTTT
NA,TRBJ2-7,TRBD2,TRBV7-2,CASSPGGRYEQYF,TGTGCCAGCAGCCCGGGGGGGCGCTACGAGCAGTACTTC